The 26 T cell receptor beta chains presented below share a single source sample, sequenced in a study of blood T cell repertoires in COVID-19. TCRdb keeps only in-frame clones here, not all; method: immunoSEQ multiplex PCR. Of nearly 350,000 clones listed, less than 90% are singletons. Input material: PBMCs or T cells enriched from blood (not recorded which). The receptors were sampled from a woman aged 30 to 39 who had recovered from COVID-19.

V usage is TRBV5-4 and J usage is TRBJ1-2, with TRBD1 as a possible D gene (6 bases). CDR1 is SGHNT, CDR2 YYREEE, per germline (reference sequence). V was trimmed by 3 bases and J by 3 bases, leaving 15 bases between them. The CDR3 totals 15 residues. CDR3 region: CASSSPGGQDYGYTF. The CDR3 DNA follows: TGTGCCAGCAGCTCCCCCGGGGGGCAAGACTATGGCTACACCTTC.

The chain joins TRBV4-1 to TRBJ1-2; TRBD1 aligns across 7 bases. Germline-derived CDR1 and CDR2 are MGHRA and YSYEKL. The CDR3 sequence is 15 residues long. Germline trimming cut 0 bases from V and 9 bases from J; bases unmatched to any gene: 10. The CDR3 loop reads CASSQEKRGGVSYTF. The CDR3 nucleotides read TGCGCCAGCAGCCAAGAGAAGCGAGGGGGCGTAAGCTACACCTTC.

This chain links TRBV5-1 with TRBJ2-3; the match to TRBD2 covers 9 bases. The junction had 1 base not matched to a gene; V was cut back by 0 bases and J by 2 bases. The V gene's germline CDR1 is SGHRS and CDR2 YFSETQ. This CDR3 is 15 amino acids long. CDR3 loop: CASSLASGDTDTQYF. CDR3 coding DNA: TGCGCCAGCAGCTTGGCTAGCGGGGACACAGATACGCAGTATTTT.

The CDR3, as DNA: TGTGCCAGCAGTAGGGGCAATGAGCAGTTCTTC. This gives the protein CASSRGNEQFF. This rearrangement joins TRBV7-9 to TRBJ2-1; D perhaps matches TRBD1 (5 bases). CDR3 size: 11 residues. V lost 6 bases and J lost 6, with 6 bases in between. Germline-derived CDR1 and CDR2 are SEHNR and FQNEAQ (reference sequence).

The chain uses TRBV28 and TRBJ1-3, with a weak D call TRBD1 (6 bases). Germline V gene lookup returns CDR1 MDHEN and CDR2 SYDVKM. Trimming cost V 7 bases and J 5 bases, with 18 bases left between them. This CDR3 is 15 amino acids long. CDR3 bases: TGTGCCAGCAACTTGGGGGGGCTGATTAGAAACACCATATATTTT. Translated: CASNLGGLIRNTIYF.

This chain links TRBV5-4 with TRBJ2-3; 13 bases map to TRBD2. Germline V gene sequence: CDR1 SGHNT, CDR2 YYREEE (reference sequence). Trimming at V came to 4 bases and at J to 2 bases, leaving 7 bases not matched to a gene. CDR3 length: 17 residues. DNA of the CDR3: TGTGCCAGCAGCCGAGGACTAGCGGGGGCCAACACAGATACGCAGTATTTT. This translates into CASSRGLAGANTDTQYF.

CDR3 loop: CSVETGASSYNEQFF. Written as DNA, the CDR3 is TGCAGCGTTGAGACAGGGGCGAGCTCCTACAATGAGCAGTTCTTC. The V and J genes are TRBV29-1 and TRBJ2-1, with 8 bases fitting TRBD1. V gave up 3 bases and J gave up 0 bases; unmatched junction bases: 4. Looked up from germline, CDR1 is SQVTM and CDR2 is ANQGSEA. This CDR3 contains 15 residues.

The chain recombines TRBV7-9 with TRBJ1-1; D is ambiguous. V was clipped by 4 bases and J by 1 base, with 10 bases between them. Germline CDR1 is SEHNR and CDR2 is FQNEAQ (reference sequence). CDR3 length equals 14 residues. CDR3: CASSSRTGNTEAFF. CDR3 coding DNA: TGTGCCAGCAGCTCCCGGACTGGGAACACTGAAGCTTTCTTT.

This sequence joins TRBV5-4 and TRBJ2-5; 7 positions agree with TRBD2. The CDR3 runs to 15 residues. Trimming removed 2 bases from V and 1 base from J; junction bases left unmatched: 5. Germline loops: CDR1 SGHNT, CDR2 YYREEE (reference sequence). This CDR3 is CASSFPSGIQETQYF. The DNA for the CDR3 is TGTGCCAGCAGCTTCCCTAGCGGAATCCAAGAGACCCAGTACTTC. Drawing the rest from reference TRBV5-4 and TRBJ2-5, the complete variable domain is ETGVTQSPTHLIKTRGQQVTLRCSSQSGHNTVSWYQQALGQGPQFIFQYYREEENGRGNFPPRFSGLQFPNYSSELNVNALELDDSALYLCASSFPSGIQETQYFGPGTRLLVL.

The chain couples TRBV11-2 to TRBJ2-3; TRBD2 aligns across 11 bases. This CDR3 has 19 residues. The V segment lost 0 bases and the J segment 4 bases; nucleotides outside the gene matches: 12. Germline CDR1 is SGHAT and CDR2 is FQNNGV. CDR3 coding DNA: TGTGCCAGCAGCTTAGATCAGTCTAGCGGGGGGCGACTCGCAGATACGCAGTATTTT. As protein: CASSLDQSSGGRLADTQYF.

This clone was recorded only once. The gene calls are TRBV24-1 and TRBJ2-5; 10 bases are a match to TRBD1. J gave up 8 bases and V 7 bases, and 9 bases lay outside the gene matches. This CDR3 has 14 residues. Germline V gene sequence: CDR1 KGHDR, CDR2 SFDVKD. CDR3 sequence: CATSGTGVFGTQYF. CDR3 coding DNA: TGTGCCACCAGCGGGACAGGGGTTTTTGGAACCCAGTACTTC.

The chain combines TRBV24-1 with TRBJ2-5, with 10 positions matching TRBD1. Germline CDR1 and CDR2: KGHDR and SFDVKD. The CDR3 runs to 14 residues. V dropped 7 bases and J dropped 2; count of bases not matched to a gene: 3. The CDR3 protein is CATSRDRGQETQYF. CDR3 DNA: TGTGCCACCAGCCGGGACAGGGGTCAAGAGACCCAGTACTTC.

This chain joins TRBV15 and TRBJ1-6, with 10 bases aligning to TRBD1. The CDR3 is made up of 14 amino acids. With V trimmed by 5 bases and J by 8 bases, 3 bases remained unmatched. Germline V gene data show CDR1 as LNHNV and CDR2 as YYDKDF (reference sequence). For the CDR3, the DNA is TGTGCCACCAGCTATGGGACAGGGGATTCACCCCTCCACTTT. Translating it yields CATSYGTGDSPLHF.

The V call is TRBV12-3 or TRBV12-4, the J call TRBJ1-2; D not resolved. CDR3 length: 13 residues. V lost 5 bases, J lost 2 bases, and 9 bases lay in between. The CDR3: CASSLTPNYGYTF. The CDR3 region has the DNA TGTGCCAGCAGTCTGACACCCAACTATGGCTACACCTTC.

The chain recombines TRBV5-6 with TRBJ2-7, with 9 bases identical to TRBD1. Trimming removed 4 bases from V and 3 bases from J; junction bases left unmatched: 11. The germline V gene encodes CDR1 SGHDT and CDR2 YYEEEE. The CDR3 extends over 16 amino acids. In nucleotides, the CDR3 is TGTGCCAGCAGCCTCATAGGACAGGGGTTTATCTACGAGCAGTACTTC. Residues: CASSLIGQGFIYEQYF.

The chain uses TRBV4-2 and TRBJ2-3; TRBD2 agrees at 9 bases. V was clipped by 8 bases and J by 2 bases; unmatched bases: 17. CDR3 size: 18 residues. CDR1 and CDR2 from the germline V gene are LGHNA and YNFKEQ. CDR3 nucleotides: TGTGCCAGCGGAAGGGACCGTAGCGGGGGCCAACACACAGATACGCAGTATTTT. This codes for CASGRDRSGGQHTDTQYF.

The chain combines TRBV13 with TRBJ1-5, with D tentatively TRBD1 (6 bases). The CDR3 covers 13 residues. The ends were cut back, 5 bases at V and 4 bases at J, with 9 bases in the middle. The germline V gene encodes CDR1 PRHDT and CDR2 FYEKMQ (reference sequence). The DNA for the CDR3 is TGTGCCAGCAGCCCTGGGACAAATCAGCCCCAGCATTTT. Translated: CASSPGTNQPQHF.

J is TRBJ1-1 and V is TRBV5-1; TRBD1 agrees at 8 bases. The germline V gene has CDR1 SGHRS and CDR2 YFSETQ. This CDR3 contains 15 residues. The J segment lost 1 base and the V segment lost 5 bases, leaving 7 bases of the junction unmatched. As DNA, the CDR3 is TGCGCCAGCAGTCGGACAGGGATTGAGAACACTGAAGCTTTCTTT. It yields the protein CASSRTGIENTEAFF.

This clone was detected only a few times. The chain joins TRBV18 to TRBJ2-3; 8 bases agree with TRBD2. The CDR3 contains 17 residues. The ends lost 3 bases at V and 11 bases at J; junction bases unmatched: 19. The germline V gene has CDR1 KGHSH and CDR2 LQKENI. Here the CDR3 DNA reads TGTGCCAGCTCACCCCCGGGAGGGCGGATCACTCAGAATAGGCAGTATTTT. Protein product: CASSPPGGRITQNRQYF.

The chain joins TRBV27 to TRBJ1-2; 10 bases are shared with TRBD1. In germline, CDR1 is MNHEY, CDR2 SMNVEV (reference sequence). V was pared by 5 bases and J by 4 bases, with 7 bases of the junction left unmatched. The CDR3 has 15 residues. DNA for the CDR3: TGTGCCAGCAGTCCCCCGGGACAGGGGATCTATGGCTACACCTTC. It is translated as CASSPPGQGIYGYTF.

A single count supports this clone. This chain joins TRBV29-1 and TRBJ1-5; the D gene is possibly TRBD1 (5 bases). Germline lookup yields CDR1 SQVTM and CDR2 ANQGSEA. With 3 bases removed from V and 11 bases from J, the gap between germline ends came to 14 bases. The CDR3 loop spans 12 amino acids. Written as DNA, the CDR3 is TGCAGCGTTGACACAGGAACTGGGGCCCAGCATTTT. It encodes CSVDTGTGAQHF.

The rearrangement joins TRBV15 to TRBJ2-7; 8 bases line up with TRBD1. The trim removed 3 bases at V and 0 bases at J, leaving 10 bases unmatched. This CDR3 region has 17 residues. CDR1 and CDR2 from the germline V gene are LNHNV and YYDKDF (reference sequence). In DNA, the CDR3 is TGTGCCACCAGCAGGCCACACGACAGGGGCCGCTCCTACGAGCAGTACTTC. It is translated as CATSRPHDRGRSYEQYF.

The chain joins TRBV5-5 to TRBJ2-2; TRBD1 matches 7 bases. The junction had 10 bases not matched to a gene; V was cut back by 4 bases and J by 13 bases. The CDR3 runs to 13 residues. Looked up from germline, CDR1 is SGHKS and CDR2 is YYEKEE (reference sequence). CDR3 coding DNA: TGTGCCAGCAGCCCCCGACAGGGTAGTGGGCTGTTTTTT. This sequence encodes CASSPRQGSGLFF.

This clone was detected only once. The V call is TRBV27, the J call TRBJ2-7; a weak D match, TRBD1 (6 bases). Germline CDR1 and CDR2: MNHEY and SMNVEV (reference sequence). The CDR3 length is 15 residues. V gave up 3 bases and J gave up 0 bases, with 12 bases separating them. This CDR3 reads CASSLGQGISYEQYF. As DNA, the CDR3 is TGTGCCAGCAGTTTGGGGCAGGGGATCTCCTACGAGCAGTACTTC.

CDR3 coding DNA: TGTGCCAGCCCTCCCATGGGGGGGGCCGGCACTGAAGCTTTCTTT. Amino acid sequence: CASPPMGGAGTEAFF. The V call is TRBV28, the J call TRBJ1-1, with a tentative D call TRBD1 (6 bases). Germline V CDR1 and CDR2: MDHEN, SYDVKM. The CDR3 has 15 amino acids. Trimming took off 8 bases at V and 4 bases at J, with 20 bases between the two ends.

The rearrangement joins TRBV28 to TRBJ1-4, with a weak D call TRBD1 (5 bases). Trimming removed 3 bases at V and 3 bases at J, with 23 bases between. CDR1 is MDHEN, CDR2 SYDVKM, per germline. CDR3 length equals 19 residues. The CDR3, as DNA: TGTGCCAGCAGTTTCGTGGCAGGGCTTGGCGTGGGGTCTAATGAAAAACTGTTTTTT. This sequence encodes CASSFVAGLGVGSNEKLFF. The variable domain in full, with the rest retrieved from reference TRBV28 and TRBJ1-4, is DVKVTQSSRYLVKRTGEKVFLECVQDMDHENMFWYRQDPGLGLRLIYFSYDVKMKEKGDIPEGYSVSREKKERFSLILESASTNQTSMYLCASSFVAGLGVGSNEKLFFGSGTQLSVL.